This T cell receptor beta chain was documented in a study of T cell repertoires in cytomegalovirus infection. Turning to the study itself: In the study, CMV epitopes included recently identified HLA-C-restricted and well-studied HLA-B-restricted ones. Based on public TCR beta signatures, there were indications of CMV infection and of a matching HLA type. Study-wide results and limits: People with CMV and the relevant HLA were identified by cumulative public TCR beta family frequency. Clonotype analysis showed dominance of the ex vivo response by HLA-C-restricted CMV-specific TCR beta clonotypes.

In this sample, this clonotype turned up a few times. Its antigen is currently unknown. Trimming took 3 bases from V and 8 from J, leaving 14 bases between them. The germline CDR1 and CDR2 sequences are LNHDA and SQIVND (reference sequence). The CDR3 is 14 residues long. Each CDR3 protein is one row after TCRdb ran MiXCR on the reads. This table holds 300,000 or so distinct CDR3 sequences, roughly 25% found once. The source material was cultured PBMCs, sampled from culture after CMV antigen stimulation. J is TRBJ2-1 and V is TRBV19; D is undetermined. The sequence was obtained from a human donor in good health (CMV status not recorded). Some clones in this sample may be carry-over from other donors' samples. The CDR3 protein is CASSIGTPGDEQFF. The CDR3, as DNA: TGTGCCAGTAGTATTGGAACCCCCGGCGATGAGCAGTTCTTC.